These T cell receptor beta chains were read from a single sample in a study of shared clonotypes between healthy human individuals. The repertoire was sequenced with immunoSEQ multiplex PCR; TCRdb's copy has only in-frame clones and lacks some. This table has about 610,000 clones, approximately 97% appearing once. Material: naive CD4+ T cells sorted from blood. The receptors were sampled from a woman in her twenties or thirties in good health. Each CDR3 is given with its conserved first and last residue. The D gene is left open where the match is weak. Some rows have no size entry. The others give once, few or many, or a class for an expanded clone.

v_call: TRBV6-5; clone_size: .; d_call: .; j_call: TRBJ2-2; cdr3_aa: CAIKRGVNTGELFF; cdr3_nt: TGTGCCATCAAGCGTGGCGTGAACACCGGGGAGCTGTTTTTT
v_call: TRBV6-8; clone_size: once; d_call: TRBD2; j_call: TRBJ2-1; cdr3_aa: CASRLAGDRSYNEQFF; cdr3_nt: TGTGCCAGCAGACTAGCGGGAGACCGCTCCTACAATGAGCAGTTCTTC
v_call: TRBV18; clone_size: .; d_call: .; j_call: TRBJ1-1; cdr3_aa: CASFQGRKTEAFF; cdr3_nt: TGTGCCAGCTTCCAGGGGAGAAAGACTGAAGCTTTCTTT
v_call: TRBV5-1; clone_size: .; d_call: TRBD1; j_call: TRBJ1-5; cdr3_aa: CASSLTGAQQPQHF; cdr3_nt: TGCGCCAGCAGCCTGACAGGGGCACAACAGCCCCAGCATTTT
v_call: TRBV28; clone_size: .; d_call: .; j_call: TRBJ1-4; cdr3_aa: CASTDAGAANEKLFF; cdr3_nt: TGTGCCAGCACAGATGCAGGGGCTGCTAATGAAAAACTGTTTTTT
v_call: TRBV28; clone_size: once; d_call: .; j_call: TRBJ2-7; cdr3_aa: CASGMVASTYEQYF; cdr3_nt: TGTGCCAGCGGAATGGTAGCGAGTACCTACGAGCAGTACTTC
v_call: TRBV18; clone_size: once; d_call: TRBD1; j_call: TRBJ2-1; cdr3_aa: CASSPPDGQGGSYNEQFF; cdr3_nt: TGTGCCAGCTCACCACCGGATGGACAGGGTGGGTCCTACAATGAGCAGTTCTTC
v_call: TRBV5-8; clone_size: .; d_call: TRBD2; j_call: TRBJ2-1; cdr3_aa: CASSVGTSFDEQFF; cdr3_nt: TGTGCCAGCAGCGTCGGGACTAGTTTTGACGAGCAGTTCTTC
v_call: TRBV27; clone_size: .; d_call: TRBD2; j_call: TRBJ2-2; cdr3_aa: CASSLATGGNTGELFF; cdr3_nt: TGTGCCAGCAGTTTGGCAACGGGAGGGAACACCGGGGAGCTGTTTTTT
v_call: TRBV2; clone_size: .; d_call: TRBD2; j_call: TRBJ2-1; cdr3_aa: CASRWTSGAYNEQFF; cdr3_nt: TGTGCCAGCAGGTGGACTAGCGGGGCCTACAATGAGCAGTTCTTC
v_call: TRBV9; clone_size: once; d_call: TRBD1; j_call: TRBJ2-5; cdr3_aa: CASSAGTGEYETQYF; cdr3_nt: TGTGCCAGCAGCGCCGGGACAGGGGAATACGAGACCCAGTACTTC
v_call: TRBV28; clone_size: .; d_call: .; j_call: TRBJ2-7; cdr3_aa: CASSPMDTVYEQYF; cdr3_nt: TGTGCCAGCAGCCCCATGGACACCGTCTACGAGCAGTACTTC
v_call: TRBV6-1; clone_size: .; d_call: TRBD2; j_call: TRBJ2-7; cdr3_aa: CASSGSSGSVYEQYF; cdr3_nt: TGTGCCAGCAGTGGGAGTAGCGGGAGCGTCTACGAGCAGTACTTC
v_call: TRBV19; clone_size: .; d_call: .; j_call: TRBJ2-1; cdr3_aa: CASSSERGEGPGPRGDEQFF; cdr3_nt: TGTGCCAGTAGTTCCGAGCGGGGAGAGGGACCAGGCCCAAGGGGGGATGAGCAGTTCTTC
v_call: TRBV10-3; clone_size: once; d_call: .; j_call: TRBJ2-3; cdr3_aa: CAISVPTEKQYF; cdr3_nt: TGTGCCATCAGTGTTCCTACGGAGAAGCAGTATTTT
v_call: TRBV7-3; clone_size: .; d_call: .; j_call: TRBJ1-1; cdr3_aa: CASSPSGASSTAFF; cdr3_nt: TGTGCCAGCAGCCCATCAGGGGCCTCCTCCACGGCTTTCTTT
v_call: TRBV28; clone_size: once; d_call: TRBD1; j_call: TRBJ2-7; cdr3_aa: CASTLDRKEYEQYF; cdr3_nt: TGTGCCAGCACCCTGGACAGGAAGGAATACGAGCAGTACTTC
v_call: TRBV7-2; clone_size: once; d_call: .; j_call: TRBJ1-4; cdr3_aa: CASRRPGGGEKLFF; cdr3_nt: TGTGCCAGCAGACGCCCAGGAGGGGGGGAAAAACTGTTTTTT
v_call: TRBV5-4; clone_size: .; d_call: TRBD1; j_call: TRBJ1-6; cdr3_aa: CASSRTGGESPLHF; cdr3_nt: TGTGCCAGCAGCCGGACAGGGGGCGAATCACCCCTCCACTTT
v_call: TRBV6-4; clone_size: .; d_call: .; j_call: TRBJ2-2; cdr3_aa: CASSDDRGGELFF; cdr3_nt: TGTGCCAGCAGTGACGACCGGGGCGGGGAGCTGTTTTTT
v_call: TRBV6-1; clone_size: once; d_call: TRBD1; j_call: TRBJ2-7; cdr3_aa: CASSEFLPRGLFSYEQYF; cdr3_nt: TGTGCCAGCAGTGAATTCCTCCCCAGGGGGCTTTTCTCCTACGAGCAGTACTTC
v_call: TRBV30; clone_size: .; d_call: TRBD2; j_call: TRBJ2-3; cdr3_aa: CAWSFGLANTDTQYF; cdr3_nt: TGTGCCTGGAGTTTTGGACTAGCAAACACAGATACGCAGTATTTT
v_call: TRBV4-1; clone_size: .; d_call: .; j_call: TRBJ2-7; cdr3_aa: CASSDRGGGEGAEQYF; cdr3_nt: TGCGCCAGCAGCGATAGAGGCGGGGGCGAGGGGGCCGAGCAGTACTTC
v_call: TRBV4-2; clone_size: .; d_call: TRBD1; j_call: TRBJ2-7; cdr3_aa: CASSPEFRGREYEQYF; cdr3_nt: TGTGCCAGCAGCCCAGAATTCAGGGGGCGCGAATACGAGCAGTACTTC
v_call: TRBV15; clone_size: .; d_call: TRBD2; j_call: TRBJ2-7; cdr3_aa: CATSRDLAGAGEQYF; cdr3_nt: TGTGCCACCAGCAGAGATCTAGCGGGAGCGGGGGAGCAGTACTTC
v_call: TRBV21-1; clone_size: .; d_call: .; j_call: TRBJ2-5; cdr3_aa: CASRDGETQYF; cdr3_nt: TGTGCCAGCCGTGACGGGGAGACCCAGTACTTC
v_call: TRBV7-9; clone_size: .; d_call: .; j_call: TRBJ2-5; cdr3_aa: CASSLALKGRETQYF; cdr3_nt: TGTGCCAGCAGCTTAGCGCTCAAAGGTCGTGAGACCCAGTACTTC
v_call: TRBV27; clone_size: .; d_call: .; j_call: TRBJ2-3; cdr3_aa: CASSRQIGTDTQYF; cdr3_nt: TGTGCCAGCAGCCGACAGATCGGCACAGATACGCAGTATTTT
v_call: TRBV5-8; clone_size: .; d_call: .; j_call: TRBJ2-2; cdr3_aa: CASSPSAGNTGELFF; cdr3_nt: TGTGCCAGCTCACCCTCGGCAGGAAACACCGGGGAGCTGTTTTTT
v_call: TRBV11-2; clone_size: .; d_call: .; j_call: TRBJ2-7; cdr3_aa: CASSFITGEQYF; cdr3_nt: TGTGCCAGCAGCTTCATAACCGGCGAGCAGTACTTC
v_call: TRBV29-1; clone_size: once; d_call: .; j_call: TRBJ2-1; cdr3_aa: CSEKTTGSYNEQFF; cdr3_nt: TGCAGCGAAAAAACTACCGGCTCCTACAATGAGCAGTTCTTC
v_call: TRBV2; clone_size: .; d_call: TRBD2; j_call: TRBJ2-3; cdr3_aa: CASIYPSGLEVDTQYF; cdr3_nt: TGTGCCAGCATTTATCCTAGCGGGCTGGAAGTCGATACGCAGTATTTT
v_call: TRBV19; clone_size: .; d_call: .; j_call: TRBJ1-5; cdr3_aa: CASSMGDWYSNQPQHF; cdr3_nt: TGTGCCAGTAGTATGGGCGACTGGTATAGCAATCAGCCCCAGCATTTT
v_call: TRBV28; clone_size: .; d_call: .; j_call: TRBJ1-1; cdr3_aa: CASSLVGGEAFF; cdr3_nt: TGTGCCAGCAGTTTAGTCGGGGGTGAAGCTTTCTTT
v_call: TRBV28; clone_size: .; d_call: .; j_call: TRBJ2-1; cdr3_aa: CASSMLDASYNEQFF; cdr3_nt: TGTGCCAGCAGTATGCTAGACGCCTCCTACAATGAGCAGTTCTTC